The following is a T cell receptor beta chain sequence with its context. In germline, CDR1 is KGHSH, CDR2 LQKENI. CDR3 length: 15 amino acids. The V segment lost 4 bases and the J segment 0 bases; nucleotides outside the gene matches: 2. The data belong to a study of blood T cell repertoires in COVID-19. Original processing methods: Amplifying reference gene primers gave estimates of nucleated cell counts. The data were produced by immunoSEQ multiplex PCR, yet TCRdb's version contains in-frame clones alone and is incomplete. The V and J calls and the clone size are those of that table, but D and trimming were determined from the DNA. Of 400,000 to 500,000 clones in the sample, approximately 88% are singletons; the top ten hold approximately 1.8%. Clinical histories supplied by participants themselves formed the basis of cohort assignment.

The clonotype comes from a woman aged 35 to 49 who had recovered from COVID-19. The V call is TRBV18, the J call TRBJ1-3; 8 bases are shared with TRBD1. Sequences were obtained from PBMCs or T cells enriched from blood (not recorded which). CDR3 sequence reads: CASSLGQGSGNTIYF. CDR3 nucleotides: TGTGCCAGCTCACTCGGACAGGGCTCTGGAAACACCATATATTTT.